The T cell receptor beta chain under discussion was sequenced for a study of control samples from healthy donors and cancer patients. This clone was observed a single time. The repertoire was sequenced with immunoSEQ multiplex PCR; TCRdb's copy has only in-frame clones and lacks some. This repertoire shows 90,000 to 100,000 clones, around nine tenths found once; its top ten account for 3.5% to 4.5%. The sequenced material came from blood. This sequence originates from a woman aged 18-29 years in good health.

The CDR3 nucleotides read TGTGCCAGTGCAGGGACAGCCCACTCCTACGAGCAGTACTTC. It codes for CASAGTAHSYEQYF. The chain links TRBV27 to TRBJ2-7, with 7 bases that match TRBD1. The CDR3 totals 14 residues. Germline loops: CDR1 MNHEY, CDR2 SMNVEV (reference sequence). The trim removed 9 bases at V and 0 bases at J, leaving 8 bases unmatched.